This T cell receptor (beta chain) originates from a study of PD-L1 blockade in urothelial cancer. Study details: About 90% of the roughly 30 patients were men whose urothelial cancer was bladder-origin.

This clone was seen only once. Measured with immunoSEQ multiplex PCR; TCRdb has only the in-frame clones, and not every one. The sample yields about 72,000 clones, around 88% seen once. Specified time point: pretreatment peripheral blood. It was locally advanced or metastatic urothelial carcinoma that patients had. There were between 1 and 8 samples from each patient, taken pretreatment and on-treatment. The CDR3 contains 15 residues. Germline assignment: CDR1 KGHSH and CDR2 LQKENI. Trimming pared 3 bases from V and 0 bases from J, leaving 9 bases between. V gene TRBV18 combines with J gene TRBJ1-5, with D unresolved. This clonotype was obtained from a man in his 60s with urothelial cancer. This sample comprised PBMCs, obtained around atezolizumab (anti-PD-L1) treatment. CDR3 sequence: CASSPRVNSNQPQHF. The CDR3, as DNA: TGTGCCAGCTCACCTAGAGTGAATAGCAATCAGCCCCAGCATTTT. Full variable domain (outside the CDR3, taken from reference TRBV18 and TRBJ1-5): NAGVMQNPRHLVRRRGQEARLRCSPMKGHSHVYWYRQLPEEGLKFMVYLQKENIIDESGMPKERFSAEFPKEGPSILRIQQVVRGDSAAYFCASSPRVNSNQPQHFGDGTRLSIL.